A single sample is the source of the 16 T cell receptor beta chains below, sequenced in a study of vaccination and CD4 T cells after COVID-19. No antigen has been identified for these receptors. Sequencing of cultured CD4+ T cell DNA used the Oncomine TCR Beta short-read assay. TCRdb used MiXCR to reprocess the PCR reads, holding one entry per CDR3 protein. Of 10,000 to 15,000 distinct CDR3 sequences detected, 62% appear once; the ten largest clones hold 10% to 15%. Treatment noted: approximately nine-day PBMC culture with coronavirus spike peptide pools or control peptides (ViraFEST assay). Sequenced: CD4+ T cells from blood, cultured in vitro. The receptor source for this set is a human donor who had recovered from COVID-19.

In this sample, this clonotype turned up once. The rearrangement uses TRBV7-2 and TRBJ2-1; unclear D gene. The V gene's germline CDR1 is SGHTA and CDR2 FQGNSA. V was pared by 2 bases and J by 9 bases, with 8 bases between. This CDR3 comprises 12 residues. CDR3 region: CASSLSAIEQFF. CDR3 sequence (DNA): TGTGCCAGCAGCTTATCGGCGATTGAGCAGTTCTTC. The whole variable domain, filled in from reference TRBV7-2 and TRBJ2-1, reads GAGVSQSPSNKVTEKGKDVELRCDPISGHTALYWYRQSLGQGLEFLIYFQGNSAPDKSGLPSDRFSAERTGGSVSTLTIQRTQQEDSAVYLCASSLSAIEQFFGPGTRLTVL.

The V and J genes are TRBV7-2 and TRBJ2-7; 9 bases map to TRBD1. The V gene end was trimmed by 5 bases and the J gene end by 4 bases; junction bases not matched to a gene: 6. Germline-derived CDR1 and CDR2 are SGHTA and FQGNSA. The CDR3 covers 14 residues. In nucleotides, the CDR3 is TGTGCCAGCAGCCGCCGGGACAGGGAATACGAGCAGTACTTC. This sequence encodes CASSRRDREYEQYF. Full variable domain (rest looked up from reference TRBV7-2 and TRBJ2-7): GAGVSQSPSNKVTEKGKDVELRCDPISGHTALYWYRQSLGQGLEFLIYFQGNSAPDKSGLPSDRFSAERTGGSVSTLTIQRTQQEDSAVYLCASSRRDREYEQYFGPGTRLTVT.

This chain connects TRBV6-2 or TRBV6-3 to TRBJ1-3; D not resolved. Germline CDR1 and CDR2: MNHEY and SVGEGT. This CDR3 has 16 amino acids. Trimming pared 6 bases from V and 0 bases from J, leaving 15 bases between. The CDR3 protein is CASSPPTGSSGNTIYF. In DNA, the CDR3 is TGTGCCAGCAGCCCACCCACCGGTAGCTCTGGAAACACCATATATTTT.

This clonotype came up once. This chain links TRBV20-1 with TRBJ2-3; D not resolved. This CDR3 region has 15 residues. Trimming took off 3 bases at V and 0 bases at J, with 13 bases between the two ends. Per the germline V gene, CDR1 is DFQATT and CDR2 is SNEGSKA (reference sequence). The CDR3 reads CSASPPGASTDTQYF. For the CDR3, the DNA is TGCAGTGCTAGTCCTCCCGGAGCTAGCACAGATACGCAGTATTTT.

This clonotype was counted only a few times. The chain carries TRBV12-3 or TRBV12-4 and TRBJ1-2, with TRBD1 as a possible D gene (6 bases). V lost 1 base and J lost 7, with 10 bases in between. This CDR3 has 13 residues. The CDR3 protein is CASSLGGGGGYTF. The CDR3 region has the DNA TGTGCCAGCAGTTTAGGAGGGGGTGGTGGCTACACCTTC.

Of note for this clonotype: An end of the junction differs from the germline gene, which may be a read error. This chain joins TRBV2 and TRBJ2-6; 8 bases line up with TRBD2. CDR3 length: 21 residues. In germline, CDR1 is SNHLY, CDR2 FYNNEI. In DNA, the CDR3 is TGTGCCAGCAGCGAAGGTTTGGGAGGGCGGGGGGCCTCCTCTGGGGCCAACGTCCTGACTTTC. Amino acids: CASSEGLGGRGASSGANVLTF.

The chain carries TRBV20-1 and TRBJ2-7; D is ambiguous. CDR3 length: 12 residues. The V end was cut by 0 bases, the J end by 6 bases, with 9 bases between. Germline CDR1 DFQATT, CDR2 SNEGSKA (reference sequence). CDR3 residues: CSARDPPSEQYF. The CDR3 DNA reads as TGCAGTGCTAGAGATCCCCCCTCCGAGCAGTACTTC.

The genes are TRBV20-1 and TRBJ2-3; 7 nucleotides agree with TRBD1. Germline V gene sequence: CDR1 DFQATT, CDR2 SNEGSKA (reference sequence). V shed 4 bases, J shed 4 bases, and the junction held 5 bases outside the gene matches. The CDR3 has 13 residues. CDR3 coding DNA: TGCAGTGCTACGGGACAGCAATCAGATACGCAGTATTTT. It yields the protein CSATGQQSDTQYF.

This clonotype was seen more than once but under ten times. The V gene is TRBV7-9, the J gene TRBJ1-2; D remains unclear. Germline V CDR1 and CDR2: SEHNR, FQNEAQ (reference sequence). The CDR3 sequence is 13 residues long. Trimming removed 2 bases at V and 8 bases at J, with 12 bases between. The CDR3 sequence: CASSLRAGGGYTF. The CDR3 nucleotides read TGTGCCAGCAGCTTACGGGCAGGAGGAGGCTACACCTTC.

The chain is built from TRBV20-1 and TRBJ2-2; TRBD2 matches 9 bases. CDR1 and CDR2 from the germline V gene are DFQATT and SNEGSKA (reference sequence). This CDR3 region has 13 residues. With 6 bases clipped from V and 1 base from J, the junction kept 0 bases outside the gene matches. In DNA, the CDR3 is TGCAGTGCGACTAGCGGGAACACCGGGGAGCTGTTTTTT. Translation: CSATSGNTGELFF.

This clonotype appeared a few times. The CDR3: CSAKGNTEAFF. The CDR3 region has the DNA TGCAGTGCCAAAGGGAACACTGAAGCTTTCTTT. V usage is TRBV20-1 and J usage is TRBJ1-1; no definite D call. The CDR3 consists of 11 residues. The ends were cut back, 6 bases at V and 1 base at J, with 6 bases in the middle. Germline V gives CDR1 DFQATT, CDR2 SNEGSKA (reference sequence).

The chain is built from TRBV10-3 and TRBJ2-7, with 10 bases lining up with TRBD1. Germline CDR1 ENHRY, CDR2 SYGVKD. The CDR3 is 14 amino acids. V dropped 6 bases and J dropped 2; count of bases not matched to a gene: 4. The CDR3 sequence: CAIRGDRGPYEQYF. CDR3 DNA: TGTGCCATCAGGGGAGACAGGGGGCCCTACGAGCAGTACTTC.

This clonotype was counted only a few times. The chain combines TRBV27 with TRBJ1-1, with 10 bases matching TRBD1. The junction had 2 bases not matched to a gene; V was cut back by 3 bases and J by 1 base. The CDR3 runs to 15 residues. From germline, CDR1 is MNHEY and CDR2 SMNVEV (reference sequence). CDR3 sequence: CASSFGTGANTEAFF. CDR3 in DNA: TGTGCCAGCAGTTTCGGGACAGGGGCGAACACTGAAGCTTTCTTT.

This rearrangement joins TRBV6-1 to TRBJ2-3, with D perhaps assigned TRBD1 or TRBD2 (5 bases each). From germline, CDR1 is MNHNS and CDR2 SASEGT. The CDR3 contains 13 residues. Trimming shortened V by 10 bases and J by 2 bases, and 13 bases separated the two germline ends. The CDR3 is CAIGAGLTDTQYF. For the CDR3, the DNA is TGTGCCATCGGGGCGGGCCTCACAGATACGCAGTATTTT.

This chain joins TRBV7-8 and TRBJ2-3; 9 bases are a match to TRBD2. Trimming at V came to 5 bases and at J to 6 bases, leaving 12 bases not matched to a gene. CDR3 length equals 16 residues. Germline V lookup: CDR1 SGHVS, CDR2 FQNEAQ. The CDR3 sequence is CASSRPGLAGADTQYF. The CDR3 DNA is TGTGCCAGCAGCCGCCCGGGACTAGCCGGGGCGGATACGCAGTATTTT. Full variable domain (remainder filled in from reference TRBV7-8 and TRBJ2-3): GAGVSQSPRYKVAKRGQDVALRCDPISGHVSLFWYQQALGQGPEFLTYFQNEAQLDKSGLPSDRFFAERPEGSVSTLKIQRTQQEDSAVYLCASSRPGLAGADTQYFGPGTRLTVL.

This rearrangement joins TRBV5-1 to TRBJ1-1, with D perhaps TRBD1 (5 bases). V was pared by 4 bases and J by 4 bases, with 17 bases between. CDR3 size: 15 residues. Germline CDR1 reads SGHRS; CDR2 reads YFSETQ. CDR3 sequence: CASSRIGHGATEAFF. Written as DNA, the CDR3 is TGCGCCAGCAGCCGGATTGGTCACGGGGCCACTGAAGCTTTCTTT.